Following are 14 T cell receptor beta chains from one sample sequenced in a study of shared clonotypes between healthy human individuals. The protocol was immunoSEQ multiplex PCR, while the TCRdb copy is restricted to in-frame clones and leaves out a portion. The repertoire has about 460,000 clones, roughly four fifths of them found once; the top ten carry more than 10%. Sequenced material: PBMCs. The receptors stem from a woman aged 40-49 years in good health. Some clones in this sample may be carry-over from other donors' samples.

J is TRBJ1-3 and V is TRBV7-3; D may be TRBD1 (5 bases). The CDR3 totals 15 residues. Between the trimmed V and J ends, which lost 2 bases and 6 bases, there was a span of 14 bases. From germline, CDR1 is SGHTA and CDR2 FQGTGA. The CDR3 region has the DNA TGTGCCAGCAGCTTAGATCCGGGACTTCTAAACACCATATATTTT. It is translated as CASSLDPGLLNTIYF. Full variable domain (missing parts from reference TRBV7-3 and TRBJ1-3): GAGVSQTPSNKVTEKGKYVELRCDPISGHTALYWYRQSLGQGPEFLIYFQGTGAADDSGLPNDRFFAVRPEGSVSTLKIQRTERGDSAVYLCASSLDPGLLNTIYFGEGSWLTVV.

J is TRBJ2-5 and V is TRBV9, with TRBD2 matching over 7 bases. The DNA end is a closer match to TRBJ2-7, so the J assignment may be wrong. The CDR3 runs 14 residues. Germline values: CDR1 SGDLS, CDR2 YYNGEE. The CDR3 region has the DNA TGTGCCAGCAGCGTAGAAGGGGAGGGGCGCGAGCAGTACTTC. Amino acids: CASSVEGEGREQYF.

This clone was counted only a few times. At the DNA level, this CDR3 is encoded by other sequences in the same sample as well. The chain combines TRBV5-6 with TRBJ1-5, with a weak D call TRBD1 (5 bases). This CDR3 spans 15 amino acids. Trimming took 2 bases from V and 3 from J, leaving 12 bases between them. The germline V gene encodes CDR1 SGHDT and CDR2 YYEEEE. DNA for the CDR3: TGTGCCAGCAGCTTCGGGGGAGGGTTCAATCAGCCCCAGCATTTT. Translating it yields CASSFGGGFNQPQHF.

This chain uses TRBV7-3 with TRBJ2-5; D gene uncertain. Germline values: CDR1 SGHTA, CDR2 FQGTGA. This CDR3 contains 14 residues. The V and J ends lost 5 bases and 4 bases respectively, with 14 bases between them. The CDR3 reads CASSPTGPGETQYF. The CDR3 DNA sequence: TGTGCCAGCAGCCCAACCGGGCCTGGAGAGACCCAGTACTTC.

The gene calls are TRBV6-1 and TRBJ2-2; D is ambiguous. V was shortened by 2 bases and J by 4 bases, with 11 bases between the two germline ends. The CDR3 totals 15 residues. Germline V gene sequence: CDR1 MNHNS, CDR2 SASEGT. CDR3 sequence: CASSESSPFTGELFF. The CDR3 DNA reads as TGTGCCAGCAGTGAATCTTCACCCTTCACCGGGGAGCTGTTTTTT.

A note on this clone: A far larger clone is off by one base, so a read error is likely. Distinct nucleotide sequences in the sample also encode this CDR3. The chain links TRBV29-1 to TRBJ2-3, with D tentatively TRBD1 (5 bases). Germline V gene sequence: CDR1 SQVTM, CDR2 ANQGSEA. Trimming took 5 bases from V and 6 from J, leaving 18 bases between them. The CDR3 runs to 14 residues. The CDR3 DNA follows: TGCAGCGTTCGGGCAGAAGGGGATCGGGATACGCAGTATTTT. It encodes CSVRAEGDRDTQYF.

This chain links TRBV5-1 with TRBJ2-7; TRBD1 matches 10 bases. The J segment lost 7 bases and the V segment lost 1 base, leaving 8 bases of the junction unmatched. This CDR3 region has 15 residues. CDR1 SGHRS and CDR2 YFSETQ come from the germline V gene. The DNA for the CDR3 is TGCGCCAGCAGCTTGTCGGCGGACAGGGGGATTGAGCAGTACTTC. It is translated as CASSLSADRGIEQYF. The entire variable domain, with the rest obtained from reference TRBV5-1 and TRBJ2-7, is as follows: KAGVTQTPRYLIKTRGQQVTLSCSPISGHRSVSWYQQTPGQGLQFLFEYFSETQRNKGNFPGRFSGRQFSNSRSEMNVSTLELGDSALYLCASSLSADRGIEQYFGPGTRLTVT.

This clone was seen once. CDR3 protein: CASSQDWAGVTAGGLNEQFF. The CDR3 DNA is TGCGCCAGCAGCCAAGATTGGGCAGGGGTTACAGCGGGAGGACTCAATGAGCAGTTCTTC. This chain joins TRBV4-3 and TRBJ2-1; 9 bases line up with TRBD2. Per the germline V gene, CDR1 is LGHNA and CDR2 is YSLEER. This CDR3 is built from 20 residues. V dropped 0 bases and J dropped 6; count of bases not matched to a gene: 18.

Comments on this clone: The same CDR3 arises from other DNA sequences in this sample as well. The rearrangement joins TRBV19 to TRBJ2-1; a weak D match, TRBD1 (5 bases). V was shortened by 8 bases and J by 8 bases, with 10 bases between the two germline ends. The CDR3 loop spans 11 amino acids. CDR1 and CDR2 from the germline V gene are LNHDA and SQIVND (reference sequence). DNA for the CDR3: TGTGCCAGTGATAAGGGGTATGAGCAGTTCTTC. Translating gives CASDKGYEQFF.

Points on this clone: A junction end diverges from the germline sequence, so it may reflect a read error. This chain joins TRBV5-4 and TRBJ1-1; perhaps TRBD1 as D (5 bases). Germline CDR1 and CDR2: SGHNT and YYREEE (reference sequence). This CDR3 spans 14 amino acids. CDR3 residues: CASSHPIRETEAFF. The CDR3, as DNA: TGCGCCAGCAGCCATCCTATCAGGGAAACTGAAGCTTTCTTT.

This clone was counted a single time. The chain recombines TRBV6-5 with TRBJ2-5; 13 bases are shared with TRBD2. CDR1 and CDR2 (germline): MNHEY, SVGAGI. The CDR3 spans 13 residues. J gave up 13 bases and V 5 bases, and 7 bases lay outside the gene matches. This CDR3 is CASSPRLAGGRYF. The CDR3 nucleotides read TGTGCCAGCAGTCCCCGACTAGCGGGAGGCCGGTACTTC.

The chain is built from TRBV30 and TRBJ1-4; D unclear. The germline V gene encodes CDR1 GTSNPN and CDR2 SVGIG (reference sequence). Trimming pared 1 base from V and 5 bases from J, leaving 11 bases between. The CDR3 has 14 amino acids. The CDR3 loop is CAWSGVQLNEKLFF. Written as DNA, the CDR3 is TGTGCCTGGAGTGGCGTGCAGCTAAATGAAAAACTGTTTTTT.

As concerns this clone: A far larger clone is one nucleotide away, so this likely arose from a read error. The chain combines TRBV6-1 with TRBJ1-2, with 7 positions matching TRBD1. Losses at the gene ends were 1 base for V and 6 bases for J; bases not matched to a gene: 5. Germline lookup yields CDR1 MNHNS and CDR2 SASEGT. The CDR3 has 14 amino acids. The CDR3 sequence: CASSEGDSSHGYTF. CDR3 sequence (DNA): TGTGCCAGCAGTGAAGGGGACAGTTCCCATGGCTACACCTTC.

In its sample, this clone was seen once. The CDR3 DNA reads TGTGCCAGCAGTTACGAGGGACAACTAAACACTGAAGCTTTCTTT. It encodes CASSYEGQLNTEAFF. This chain uses TRBV6-6 with TRBJ1-1, with D tentatively TRBD1 (6 bases). The CDR3 is 15 amino acids. CDR1 MNHNY and CDR2 SVGAGI come from the germline V gene (reference sequence). Trimming cost V 2 bases and J 2 bases, with 12 bases left between them.